The 28 T cell receptor beta chains below come from one sample, sequenced in a study of blood T cell repertoires in COVID-19. Repertoires were generated with immunoSEQ multiplex PCR, while TCRdb's copy carries only in-frame clones and drops some. Of a few hundred thousand clones in the sample, approximately 90% were seen once. The sequenced sample consisted of peripheral blood. These receptors originate from a woman aged 25 to 39 who had recovered from COVID-19.

This sequence joins TRBV6-2 or TRBV6-3 and TRBJ1-6; TRBD1 matches 7 bases. With V trimmed by 0 bases and J by 4 bases, 3 bases remained unmatched. The CDR3 sequence is 16 residues long. The germline CDR1 and CDR2 sequences are MNHEY and SVGEGT. The CDR3 coding sequence is TGTGCCAGCAGTTACTCGACCAGGGGGTATAATTCACCCCTCCACTTT. Encoded protein: CASSYSTRGYNSPLHF.

V usage is TRBV5-1 and J usage is TRBJ2-5, with 8 nucleotides matching TRBD1. The V and J ends lost 5 bases and 5 bases, in that order; junction bases with no gene match: 11. Germline V CDR1 and CDR2: SGHRS, YFSETQ. The CDR3 extends over 15 amino acids. CDR3 sequence reads: CASSFFQGAGETQYF. Written as DNA, the CDR3 is TGCGCCAGCAGTTTCTTTCAGGGGGCCGGGGAGACCCAGTACTTC.

The chain links TRBV7-3 to TRBJ2-7, with D possibly being TRBD2 (6 bases). Between the trimmed V and J ends, which lost 2 bases and 7 bases, there was a span of 12 bases. The CDR3 totals 13 residues. Germline V gene sequence: CDR1 SGHTA, CDR2 FQGTGA. CDR3 in DNA: TGTGCCAGCAGCTTAGGAGGGACGGGGGAGCAGTACTTC. Its protein product is CASSLGGTGEQYF.

J is TRBJ2-2 and V is TRBV10-3; the match to TRBD2 covers 7 bases. Trimming at V came to 6 bases and at J to 7 bases, leaving 17 bases not matched to a gene. Per the germline V gene, CDR1 is ENHRY and CDR2 is SYGVKD. This CDR3 comprises 17 residues. The CDR3 reads CAIRTPKGGGDIGELFF. CDR3 DNA sequence: TGTGCCATCAGGACCCCTAAGGGCGGGGGTGATATCGGGGAGCTGTTTTTT.

This clone appeared once. J is TRBJ2-5 and V is TRBV5-6; 10 bases agree with TRBD1. The V segment lost 0 bases and the J segment 4 bases; nucleotides outside the gene matches: 3. The germline V gene has CDR1 SGHDT and CDR2 YYEEEE. The CDR3 length is 15 residues. This CDR3 reads CASSLEDRGRETQYF. CDR3 bases: TGTGCCAGCAGCTTGGAAGACAGGGGGCGAGAGACCCAGTACTTC.

The chain links TRBV19 to TRBJ1-5; D gene ambiguous. Trimming left V 3 bases short and J 7 bases short, with 10 bases between. Germline-derived CDR1 and CDR2 are LNHDA and SQIVND (reference sequence). There are 13 residues in the CDR3. CDR3 sequence (DNA): TGTGCCAGTAGTATCTCGCCTATGCAGCCCCAGCATTTT. The encoded protein is CASSISPMQPQHF.

V gene TRBV6-2 or TRBV6-3 combines with J gene TRBJ2-7; 7 bases map to TRBD1. This CDR3 has 15 amino acids. Losses at the gene ends were 6 bases for V and 0 bases for J; bases not matched to a gene: 8. The V gene's germline CDR1 is MNHEY and CDR2 SVGEGT. CDR3 region: CASSPGTDVSYEQYF. For the CDR3, the DNA is TGTGCCAGCAGCCCCGGGACAGACGTCTCCTACGAGCAGTACTTC.

This clone has just a few counts. V is TRBV12-3 or TRBV12-4 and J is TRBJ2-1; weak D call: TRBD1 (5 bases). The V and J ends lost 6 bases and 7 bases respectively, with 10 bases between them. There are 12 residues in the CDR3. CDR3 protein: CASSVGVNEQFF. The CDR3 nucleotides read TGTGCCAGCAGCGTAGGGGTGAATGAGCAGTTCTTC.

This sequence joins TRBV6-1 and TRBJ1-6; TRBD1 matches 8 bases. The CDR3 extends over 16 amino acids. In germline, CDR1 is MNHNS, CDR2 SASEGT. After removal of 3 bases from V and 7 bases from J, the junction contained 8 bases not matched to a gene. The CDR3 DNA sequence: TGTGCCAGCAGTGATGTTTGGACAGGGAAAAATTCACCCCTCCACTTT. Protein: CASSDVWTGKNSPLHF.

This chain connects TRBV6-1 to TRBJ2-5; 11 bases match TRBD1. V was pared by 2 bases and J by 4 bases, with 3 bases of the junction left unmatched. Germline assignment: CDR1 MNHNS and CDR2 SASEGT. CDR3 length: 15 residues. The DNA for the CDR3 is TGTGCCAGCAGTGAAACCGGGACAGGGGGAGAGACCCAGTACTTC. Translating gives CASSETGTGGETQYF.

The rearrangement joins TRBV9 to TRBJ1-5; 8 bases match TRBD1. This CDR3 contains 20 residues. V dropped 1 base and J dropped 0; count of bases not matched to a gene: 15. Germline lookup yields CDR1 SGDLS and CDR2 YYNGEE. The chain's CDR3 is CASSVPPGDRPRYSNQPQHF. The CDR3 nucleotides read TGTGCCAGCAGCGTACCCCCAGGGGACAGGCCCCGTTATAGCAATCAGCCCCAGCATTTT.

In nucleotides, the CDR3 is TGTGCCAGCAGCCAAAAGGGACAGGGGGTACCGAATACGCAGTATTTT. Amino acid sequence: CASSQKGQGVPNTQYF. The chain recombines TRBV3-1 (or the pseudogene TRBV3-2) with TRBJ2-3, with 11 bases lining up with TRBD1. Germline-derived CDR1 and CDR2 are LGHDT and YNNKEL (reference sequence). The ends lost 2 bases at V and 7 bases at J; junction bases unmatched: 8. The CDR3 consists of 16 residues.

This clone was observed a few times. The chain uses TRBV11-3 and TRBJ2-7; TRBD1 aligns across 9 bases. V dropped 5 bases and J dropped 6; count of bases not matched to a gene: 5. CDR1 SGHNT and CDR2 YENEEA come from the germline V gene. The length of the CDR3 is 13 residues. Here the CDR3 DNA reads TGTGCCAGCAGCCGGACAGGGGTGGGCGAGCAGTACTTC. It is translated as CASSRTGVGEQYF.

The chain employs TRBV7-2 and TRBJ2-3; 11 nucleotides match TRBD2. Trimming took 5 bases from V and 1 from J; bases not matched to a gene: 14. CDR1 and CDR2 from the germline V gene are SGHTA and FQGNSA. The CDR3 sequence is 19 residues long. The CDR3 sequence: CASSPLSSGGGMGTDTQYF. The CDR3 coding sequence is TGTGCCAGCAGCCCCCTGAGTAGCGGGGGGGGAATGGGCACAGATACGCAGTATTTT.

This clone has just one count. The chain couples TRBV6-1 to TRBJ2-7, with D maybe TRBD1 (7 bases). The CDR3 runs to 12 residues. Trimming took 3 bases from V and 7 from J, leaving 10 bases between them. From germline, CDR1 is MNHNS and CDR2 SASEGT. As DNA, the CDR3 is TGTGCCAGCAGTGACCAGGGGGGAGAGCAGTACTTC. This encodes CASSDQGGEQYF.

The chain combines TRBV7-3 with TRBJ2-1, with no clear D. CDR1 is SGHTA and CDR2 is FQGTGA in the germline V gene. This CDR3 is built from 13 residues. Trimming stripped 5 bases from V and 7 bases from J, with 12 bases between. CDR3 nucleotide sequence: TGTGCCAGCAGCCAACAGAGTGGGAATGAGCAGTTCTTC. It specifies CASSQQSGNEQFF.

As for this clone: In the same sample, other DNA sequences code for this CDR3. V usage is TRBV19 and J usage is TRBJ1-4; 8 positions match TRBD1. This CDR3 region has 17 residues. The V segment lost 3 bases and the J segment 3 bases; nucleotides outside the gene matches: 9. Germline CDR1 reads LNHDA; CDR2 reads SQIVND (reference sequence). CDR3 bases: TGTGCCAGTAGTATCTTATCAGGGGGCCAACCTAATGAAAAACTGTTTTTT. It encodes CASSILSGGQPNEKLFF.

The J gene is TRBJ2-2, the V gene TRBV9, with 11 bases lining up with TRBD1. This CDR3 has 16 amino acids. Trimming cost V 4 bases and J 4 bases; bases outside gene matches: 6. Germline V CDR1 and CDR2: SGDLS, YYNGEE. CDR3 amino acids: CASSPRTGGITGELFF. The CDR3 DNA sequence: TGTGCCAGCAGCCCCCGGACAGGGGGCATCACCGGGGAGCTGTTTTTT.

The chain links TRBV10-3 to TRBJ2-3; 8 nucleotides align to TRBD2. The ends lost 0 bases at V and 5 bases at J; junction bases unmatched: 7. This CDR3 spans 16 amino acids. CDR1 ENHRY and CDR2 SYGVKD come from the germline V gene. This chain's CDR3 is CAISESTAGVRDTQYF. CDR3 in DNA: TGTGCCATCAGTGAGTCGACAGCGGGGGTTAGAGATACGCAGTATTTT.

The chain carries TRBV4-2 and TRBJ2-3, with 9 bases identical to TRBD2. After removal of 0 bases from V and 4 bases from J, the junction contained 5 bases not matched to a gene. The germline V gene has CDR1 LGHNA and CDR2 YNFKEQ. The CDR3 has 16 residues. This CDR3 reads CASSQEQRGVPDTQYF. The CDR3 DNA follows: TGTGCCAGCAGCCAAGAGCAGCGGGGGGTGCCAGATACGCAGTATTTT.

V is TRBV3-1 (or the pseudogene TRBV3-2) and J is TRBJ1-1; unclear D gene. The CDR3 length is 13 residues. The ends were cut back, 5 bases at V and 4 bases at J, with 11 bases in the middle. CDR1 and CDR2 (germline): LGHDT, YNNKEL (reference sequence). The CDR3 protein is CASSDPGSTEAFF. CDR3 coding DNA: TGTGCCAGCAGCGACCCCGGGAGCACTGAAGCTTTCTTT.

This chain uses TRBV23-1 with TRBJ2-2; 7 nucleotides line up with TRBD1. Being an ORF, TRBV23-1 has a function that is uncertain. J was trimmed by 4 bases and V by 0 bases; bases with no gene match: 8. The CDR3 runs 17 residues. The CDR3 DNA follows: TGCGCCAGCAGTCAATCTCCACAGGGGCAAGGCACCGGGGAGCTGTTTTTT. Translation: CASSQSPQGQGTGELFF.

This chain links TRBV7-9 with TRBJ2-2; no definite D call. Trimming took off 3 bases at V and 4 bases at J, with 9 bases between the two ends. CDR3 length: 14 amino acids. CDR1 is SEHNR and CDR2 is FQNEAQ in the germline V gene (reference sequence). CDR3: CASSLPQVTGELFF. CDR3 nucleotide sequence: TGTGCCAGCAGCTTGCCGCAGGTCACCGGGGAGCTGTTTTTT.

The V call is TRBV5-3, the J call TRBJ1-1, with 11 bases identical to TRBD1. TRBV5-3 carries the ORF label, with uncertain function. The V segment lost 5 bases and the J segment 1 base; nucleotides outside the gene matches: 10. The CDR3 loop spans 17 amino acids. As DNA, the CDR3 is TGTGCCAGAAGGTGTGGACAGGGGGCCGTTCGGAACACTGAAGCTTTCTTT. It yields the protein CARRCGQGAVRNTEAFF.

The chain links TRBV5-1 to TRBJ2-5; tentatively, D is TRBD1 (6 bases). Trimming pared 0 bases from V and 1 base from J, leaving 10 bases between. Germline assignment: CDR1 SGHRS and CDR2 YFSETQ. The CDR3 spans 15 residues. The CDR3 region has the DNA TGCGCCAGCAGCTTGGGGGACACGCTCCAAGAGACCCAGTACTTC. This translates into CASSLGDTLQETQYF.

This clone was seen more than once but under ten times. This chain joins TRBV4-1 and TRBJ1-5; TRBD1 agrees at 8 bases. The V segment lost 2 bases and the J segment 7 bases; nucleotides outside the gene matches: 7. CDR1 MGHRA and CDR2 YSYEKL come from the germline V gene. This CDR3 is built from 15 residues. CDR3 residues: CASSQFSGGYQPQHF. The CDR3 DNA reads as TGCGCCAGCAGCCAATTTTCAGGGGGCTACCAGCCCCAGCATTTT.

V gene TRBV5-1 combines with J gene TRBJ2-3; 8 positions agree with TRBD1. The CDR3 runs to 19 residues. With V trimmed by 3 bases and J by 1 base, 16 bases remained unmatched. Germline CDR1 SGHRS, CDR2 YFSETQ. In DNA form, the CDR3 reads TGCGCCAGCAGCTCTCGTTCAGGGGGCGGCTTTGGGGGCACAGATACGCAGTATTTT. Its protein product is CASSSRSGGGFGGTDTQYF.

The chain couples TRBV6-5 to TRBJ1-2; a possible D gene is TRBD1 (6 bases). V was clipped by 7 bases and J by 4 bases, with 13 bases between them. Germline V gene lookup returns CDR1 MNHEY and CDR2 SVGAGI. This CDR3 has 13 residues. CDR3 sequence (DNA): TGTGCCAGCAAGACGCAGGGGCGCTATGGCTACACCTTC. Amino acid sequence: CASKTQGRYGYTF.